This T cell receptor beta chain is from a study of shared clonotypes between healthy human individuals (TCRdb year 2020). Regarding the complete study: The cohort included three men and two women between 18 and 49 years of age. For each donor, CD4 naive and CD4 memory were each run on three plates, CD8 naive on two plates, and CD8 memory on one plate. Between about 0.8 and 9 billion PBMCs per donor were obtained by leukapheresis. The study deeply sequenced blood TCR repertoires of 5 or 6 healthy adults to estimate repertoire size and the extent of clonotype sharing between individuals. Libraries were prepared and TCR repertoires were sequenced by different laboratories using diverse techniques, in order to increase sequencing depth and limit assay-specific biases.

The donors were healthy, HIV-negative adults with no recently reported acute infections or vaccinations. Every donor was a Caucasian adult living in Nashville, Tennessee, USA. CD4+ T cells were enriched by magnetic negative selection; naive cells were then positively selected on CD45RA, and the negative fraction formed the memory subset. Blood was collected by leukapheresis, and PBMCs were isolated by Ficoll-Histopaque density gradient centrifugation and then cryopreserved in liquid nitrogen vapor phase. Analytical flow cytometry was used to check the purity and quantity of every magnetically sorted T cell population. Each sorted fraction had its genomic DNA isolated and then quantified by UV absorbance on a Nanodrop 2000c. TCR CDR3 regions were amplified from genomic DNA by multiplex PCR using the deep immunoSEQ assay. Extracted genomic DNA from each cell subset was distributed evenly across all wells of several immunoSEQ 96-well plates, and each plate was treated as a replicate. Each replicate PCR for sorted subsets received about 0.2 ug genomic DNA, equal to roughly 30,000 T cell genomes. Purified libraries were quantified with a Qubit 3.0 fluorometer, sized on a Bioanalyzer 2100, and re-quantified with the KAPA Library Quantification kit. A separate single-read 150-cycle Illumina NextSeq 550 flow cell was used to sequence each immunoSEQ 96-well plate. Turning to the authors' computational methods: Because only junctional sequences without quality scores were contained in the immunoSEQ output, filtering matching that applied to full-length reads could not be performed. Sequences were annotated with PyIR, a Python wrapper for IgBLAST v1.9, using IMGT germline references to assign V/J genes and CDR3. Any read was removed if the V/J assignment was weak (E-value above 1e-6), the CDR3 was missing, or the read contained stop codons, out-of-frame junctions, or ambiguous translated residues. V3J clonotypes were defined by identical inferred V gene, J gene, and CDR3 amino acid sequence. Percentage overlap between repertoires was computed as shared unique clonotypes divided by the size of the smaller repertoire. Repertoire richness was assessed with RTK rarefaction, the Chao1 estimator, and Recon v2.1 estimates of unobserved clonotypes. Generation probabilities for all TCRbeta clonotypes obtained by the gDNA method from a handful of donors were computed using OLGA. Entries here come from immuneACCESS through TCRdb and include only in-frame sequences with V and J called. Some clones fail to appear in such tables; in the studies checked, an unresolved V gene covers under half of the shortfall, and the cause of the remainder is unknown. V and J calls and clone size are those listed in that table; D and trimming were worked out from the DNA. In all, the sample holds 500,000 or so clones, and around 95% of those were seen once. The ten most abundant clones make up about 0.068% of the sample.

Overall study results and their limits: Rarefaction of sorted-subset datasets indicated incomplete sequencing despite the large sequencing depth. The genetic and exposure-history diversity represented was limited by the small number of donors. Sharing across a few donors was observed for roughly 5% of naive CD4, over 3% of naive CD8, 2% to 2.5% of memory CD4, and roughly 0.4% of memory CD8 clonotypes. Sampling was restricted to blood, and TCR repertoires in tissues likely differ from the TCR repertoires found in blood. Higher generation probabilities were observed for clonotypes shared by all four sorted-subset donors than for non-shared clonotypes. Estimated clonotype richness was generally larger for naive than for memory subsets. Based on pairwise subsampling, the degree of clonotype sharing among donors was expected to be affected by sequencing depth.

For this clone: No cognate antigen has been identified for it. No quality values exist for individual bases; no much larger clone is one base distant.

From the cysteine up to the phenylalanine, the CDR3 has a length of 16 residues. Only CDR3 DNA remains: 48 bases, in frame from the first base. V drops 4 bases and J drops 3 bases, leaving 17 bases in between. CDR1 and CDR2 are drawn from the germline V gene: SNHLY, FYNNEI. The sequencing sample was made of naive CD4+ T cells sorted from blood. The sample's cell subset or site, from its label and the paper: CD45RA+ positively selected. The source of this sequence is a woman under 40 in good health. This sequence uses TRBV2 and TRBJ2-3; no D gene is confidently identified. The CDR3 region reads CASSARVILGTDTQYF. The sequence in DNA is TGTGCCAGCAGTGCCCGAGTAATCTTGGGGACAGATACGCAGTATTTT.